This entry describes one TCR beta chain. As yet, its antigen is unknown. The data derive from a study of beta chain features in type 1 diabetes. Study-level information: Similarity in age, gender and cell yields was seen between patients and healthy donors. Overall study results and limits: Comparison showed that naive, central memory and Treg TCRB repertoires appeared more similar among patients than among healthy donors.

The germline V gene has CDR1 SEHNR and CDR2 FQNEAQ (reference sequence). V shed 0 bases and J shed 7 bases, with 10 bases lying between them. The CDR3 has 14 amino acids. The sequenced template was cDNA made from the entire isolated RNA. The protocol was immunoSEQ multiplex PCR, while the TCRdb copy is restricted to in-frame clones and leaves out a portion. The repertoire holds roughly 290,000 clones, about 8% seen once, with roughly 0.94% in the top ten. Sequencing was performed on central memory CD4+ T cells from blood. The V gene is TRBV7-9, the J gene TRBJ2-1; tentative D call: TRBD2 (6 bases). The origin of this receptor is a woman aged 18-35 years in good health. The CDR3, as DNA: TGTGCCAGCAGCTTAGCAGGACTACCAAATGAGCAGTTCTTC. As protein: CASSLAGLPNEQFF. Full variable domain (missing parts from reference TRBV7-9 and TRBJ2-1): DTGVSQNPRHKITKRGQNVTFRCDPISEHNRLYWYRQTLGQGPEFLTYFQNEAQLEKSRLLSDRFSAERPKGSFSTLEIQRTEQGDSAMYLCASSLAGLPNEQFFGPGTRLTVL.